This T cell receptor beta chain was profiled in a study of blood T cell repertoires in COVID-19. At the level of the study: Acute and convalescent COVID-19 specimens originated in the United States, Italy and Spain. Nucleic acid was either cDNA or gDNA, and it came from T cells, B-cell-depleted T cells, or PBMCs.

The CDR3 is 15 residues long. V was shortened by 1 base and J by 6 bases, with 15 bases between the two germline ends. CDR1 KGHSH and CDR2 LQKENI come from the germline V gene. Original handling: From reference gene primer amplification, estimates of nucleated cell counts were derived. Measured with immunoSEQ multiplex PCR; TCRdb has only the in-frame clones, and not every one. The V and J calls and clone size come from that table; D and trimming were worked out from the DNA. Of approximately 210,000 clones listed, around 82% are singletons. V and J are TRBV18 and TRBJ1-1; weak D call: TRBD1 (5 bases). Sequenced input: peripheral blood. The TCR sequence derives from a woman in her 40s with acute or convalescent COVID-19. The CDR3 reads CASSPQGSPRAEAFF. Here the CDR3 DNA reads TGTGCCAGCTCACCACAGGGGTCGCCAAGGGCTGAAGCTTTCTTT. The complete variable domain, with remaining parts taken from reference TRBV18 and TRBJ1-1, reads NAGVMQNPRHLVRRRGQEARLRCSPMKGHSHVYWYRQLPEEGLKFMVYLQKENIIDESGMPKERFSAEFPKEGPSILRIQQVVRGDSAAYFCASSPQGSPRAEAFFGQGTRLTVV.